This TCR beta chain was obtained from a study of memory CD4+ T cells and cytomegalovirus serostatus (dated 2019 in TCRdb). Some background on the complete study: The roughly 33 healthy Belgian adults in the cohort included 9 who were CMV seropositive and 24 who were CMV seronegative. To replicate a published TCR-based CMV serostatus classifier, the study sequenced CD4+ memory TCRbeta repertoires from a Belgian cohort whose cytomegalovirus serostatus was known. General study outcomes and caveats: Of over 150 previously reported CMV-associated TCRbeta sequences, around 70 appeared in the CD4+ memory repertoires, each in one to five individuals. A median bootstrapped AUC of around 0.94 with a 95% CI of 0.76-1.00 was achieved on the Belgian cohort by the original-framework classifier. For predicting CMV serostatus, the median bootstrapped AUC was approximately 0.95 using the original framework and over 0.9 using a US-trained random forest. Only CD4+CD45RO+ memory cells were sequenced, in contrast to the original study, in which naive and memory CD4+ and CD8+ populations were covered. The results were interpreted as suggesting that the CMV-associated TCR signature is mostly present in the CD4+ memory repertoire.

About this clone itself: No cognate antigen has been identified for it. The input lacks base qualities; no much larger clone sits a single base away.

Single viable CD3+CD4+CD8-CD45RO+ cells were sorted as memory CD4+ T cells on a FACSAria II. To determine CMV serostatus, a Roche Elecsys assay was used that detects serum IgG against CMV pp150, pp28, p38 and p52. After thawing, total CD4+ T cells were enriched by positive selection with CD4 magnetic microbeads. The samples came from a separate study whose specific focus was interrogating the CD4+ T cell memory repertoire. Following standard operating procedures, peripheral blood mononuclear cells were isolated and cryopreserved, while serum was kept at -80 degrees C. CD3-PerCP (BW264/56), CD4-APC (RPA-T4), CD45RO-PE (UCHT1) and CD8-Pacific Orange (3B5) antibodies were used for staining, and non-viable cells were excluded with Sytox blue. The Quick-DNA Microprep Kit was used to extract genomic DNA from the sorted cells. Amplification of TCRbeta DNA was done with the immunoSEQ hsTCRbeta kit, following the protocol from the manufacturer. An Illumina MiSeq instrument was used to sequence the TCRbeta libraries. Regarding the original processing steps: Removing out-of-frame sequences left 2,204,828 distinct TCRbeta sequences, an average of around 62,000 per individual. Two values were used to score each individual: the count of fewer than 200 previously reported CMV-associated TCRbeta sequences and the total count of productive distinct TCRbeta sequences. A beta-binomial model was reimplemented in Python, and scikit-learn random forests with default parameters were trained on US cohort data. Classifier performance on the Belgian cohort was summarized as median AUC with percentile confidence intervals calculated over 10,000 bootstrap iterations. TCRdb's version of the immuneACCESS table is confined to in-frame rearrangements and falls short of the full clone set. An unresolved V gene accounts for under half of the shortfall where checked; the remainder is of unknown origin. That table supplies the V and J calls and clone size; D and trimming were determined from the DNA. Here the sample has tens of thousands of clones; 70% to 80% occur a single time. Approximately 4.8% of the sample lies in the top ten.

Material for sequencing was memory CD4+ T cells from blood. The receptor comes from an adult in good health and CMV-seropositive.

This receptor has the CDR3 CASSRWAEPQETQYF. The nucleotides read TGTGCCAGTAGTAGGTGGGCAGAGCCCCAAGAGACCCAGTACTTC. Rearrangement joined TRBV19 to TRBJ2-5; the D gene cannot be named for sure. Between the V and J ends, shortened by 4 bases and 1 base respectively, the junction contains 13 bases. The germline V gene (reference sequence) provides CDR1 LNHDA and CDR2 SQIVND. From cysteine to phenylalanine, the CDR3 is 15 amino acids long. The CDR3 DNA has 45 bases and is translated from base 1.